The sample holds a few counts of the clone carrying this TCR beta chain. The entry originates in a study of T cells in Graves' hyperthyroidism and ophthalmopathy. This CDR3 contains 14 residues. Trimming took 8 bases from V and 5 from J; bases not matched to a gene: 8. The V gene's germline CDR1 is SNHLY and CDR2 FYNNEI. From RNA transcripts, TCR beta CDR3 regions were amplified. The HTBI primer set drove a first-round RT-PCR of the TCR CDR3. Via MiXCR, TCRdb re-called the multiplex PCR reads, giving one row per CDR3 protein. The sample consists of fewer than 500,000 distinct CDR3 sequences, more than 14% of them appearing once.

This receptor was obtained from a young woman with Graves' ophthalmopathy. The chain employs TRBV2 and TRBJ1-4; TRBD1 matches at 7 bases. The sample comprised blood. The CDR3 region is CASYVGQLNEKLFF. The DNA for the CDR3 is TGTGCCAGCTATGTGGGACAGCTCAATGAAAAACTGTTTTTT.